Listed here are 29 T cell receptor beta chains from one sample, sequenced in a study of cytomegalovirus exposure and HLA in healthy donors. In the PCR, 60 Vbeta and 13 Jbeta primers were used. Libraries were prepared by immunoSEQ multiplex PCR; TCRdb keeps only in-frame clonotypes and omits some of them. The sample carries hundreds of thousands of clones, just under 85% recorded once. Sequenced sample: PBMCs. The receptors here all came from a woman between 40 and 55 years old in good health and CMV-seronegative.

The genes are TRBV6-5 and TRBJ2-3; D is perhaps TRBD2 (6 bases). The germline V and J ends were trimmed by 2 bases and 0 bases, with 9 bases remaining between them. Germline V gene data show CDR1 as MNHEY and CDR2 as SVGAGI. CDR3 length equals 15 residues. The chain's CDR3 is CASSYVEGSTDTQYF. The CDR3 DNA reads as TGTGCCAGCAGTTACGTGGAGGGGAGCACAGATACGCAGTATTTT.

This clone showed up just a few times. The CDR3 protein is CASSITGTLEETQYF. CDR3 sequence (DNA): TGTGCCAGCAGCATTACCGGGACACTGGAAGAGACCCAGTACTTC. The V and J genes are TRBV9 and TRBJ2-5; D is perhaps TRBD1 (6 bases). Trimming took off 4 bases at V and 3 bases at J, with 16 bases between the two ends. CDR1 is SGDLS, CDR2 YYNGEE, per germline. The CDR3 length is 15 residues.

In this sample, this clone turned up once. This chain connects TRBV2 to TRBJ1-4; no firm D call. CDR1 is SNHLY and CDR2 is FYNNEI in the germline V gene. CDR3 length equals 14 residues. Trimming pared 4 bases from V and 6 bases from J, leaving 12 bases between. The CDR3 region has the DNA TGTGCCAGCAGTGGTGCGGACTGGGATGAAAAACTGTTTTTT. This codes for CASSGADWDEKLFF. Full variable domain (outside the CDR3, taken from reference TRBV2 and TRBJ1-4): EPEVTQTPSHQVTQMGQEVILRCVPISNHLYFYWYRQILGQKVEFLVSFYNNEISEKSEIFDDQFSVERPDGSNFTLKIRSTKLEDSAMYFCASSGADWDEKLFFGSGTQLSVL.

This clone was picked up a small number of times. CDR3 coding DNA: TGTGCCAGCAGCGAGGGAGAGGGTTCAACTAATGAAAAACTGTTTTTT. Translated, it gives CASSEGEGSTNEKLFF. The gene calls are TRBV9 and TRBJ1-4; D ambiguous. The CDR3 loop spans 16 amino acids. Germline CDR1 SGDLS, CDR2 YYNGEE. V lost 3 bases to trimming and J lost 0 bases, with 12 bases between them.

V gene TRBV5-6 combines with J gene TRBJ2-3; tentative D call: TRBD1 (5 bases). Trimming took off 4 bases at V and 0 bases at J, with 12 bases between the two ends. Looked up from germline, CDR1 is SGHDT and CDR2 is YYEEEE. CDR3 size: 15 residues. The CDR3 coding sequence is TGTGCCAGCAGCCTCCAGGGTCCAAGCACAGATACGCAGTATTTT. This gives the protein CASSLQGPSTDTQYF.

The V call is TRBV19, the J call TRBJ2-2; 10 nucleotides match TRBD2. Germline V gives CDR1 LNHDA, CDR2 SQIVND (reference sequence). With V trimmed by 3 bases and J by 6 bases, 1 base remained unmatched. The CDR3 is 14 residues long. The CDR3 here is CASSMTSGSGELFF. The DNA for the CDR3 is TGTGCCAGTAGTATGACTAGCGGGTCCGGGGAGCTGTTTTTT.

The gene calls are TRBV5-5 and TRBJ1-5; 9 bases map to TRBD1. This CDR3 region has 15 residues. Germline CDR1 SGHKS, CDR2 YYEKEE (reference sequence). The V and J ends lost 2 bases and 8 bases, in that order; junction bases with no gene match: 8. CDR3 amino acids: CASSFWTGDNKPQHF. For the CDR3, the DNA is TGTGCCAGCAGCTTCTGGACAGGGGATAACAAGCCCCAGCATTTT.

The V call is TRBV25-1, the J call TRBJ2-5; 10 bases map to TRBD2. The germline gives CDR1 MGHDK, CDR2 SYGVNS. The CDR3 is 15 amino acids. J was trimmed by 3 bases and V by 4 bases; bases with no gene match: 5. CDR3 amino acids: CASSVAGGLKETQYF. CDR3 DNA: TGTGCCAGCAGTGTAGCGGGGGGTCTTAAAGAGACCCAGTACTTC.

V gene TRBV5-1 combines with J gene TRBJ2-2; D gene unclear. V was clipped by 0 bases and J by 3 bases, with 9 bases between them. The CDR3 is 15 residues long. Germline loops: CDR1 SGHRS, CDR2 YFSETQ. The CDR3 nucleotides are TGCGCCAGCAGCTTGGAATTTGTCGACACCGGGGAGCTGTTTTTT. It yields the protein CASSLEFVDTGELFF.

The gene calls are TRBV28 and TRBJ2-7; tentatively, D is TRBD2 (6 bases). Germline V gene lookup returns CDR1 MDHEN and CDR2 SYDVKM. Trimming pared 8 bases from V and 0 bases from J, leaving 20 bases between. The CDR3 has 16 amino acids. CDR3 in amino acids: CASLTASEDFSYEQYF. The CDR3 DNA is TGTGCCAGCTTAACGGCTAGCGAGGACTTCTCCTACGAGCAGTACTTC.

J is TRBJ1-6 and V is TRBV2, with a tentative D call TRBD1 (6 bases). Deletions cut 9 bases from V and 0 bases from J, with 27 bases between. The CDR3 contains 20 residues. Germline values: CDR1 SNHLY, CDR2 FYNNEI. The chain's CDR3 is CARENYRESGMASYNSPLHF. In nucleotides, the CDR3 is TGTGCCAGGGAGAATTACAGGGAAAGTGGAATGGCCTCCTATAATTCACCCCTCCACTTT.

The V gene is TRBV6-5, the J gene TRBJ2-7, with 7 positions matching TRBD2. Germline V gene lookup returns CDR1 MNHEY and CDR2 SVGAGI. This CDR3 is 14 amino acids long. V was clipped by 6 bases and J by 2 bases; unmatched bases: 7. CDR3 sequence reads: CASSLSGVAYEQYF. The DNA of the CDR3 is TGTGCCAGCAGCCTAAGCGGGGTGGCCTACGAGCAGTACTTC.

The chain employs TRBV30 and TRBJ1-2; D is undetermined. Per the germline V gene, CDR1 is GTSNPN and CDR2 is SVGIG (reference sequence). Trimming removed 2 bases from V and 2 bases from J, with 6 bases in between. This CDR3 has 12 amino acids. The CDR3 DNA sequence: TGTGCCTGGAGTACGGGAAACTATGGCTACACCTTC. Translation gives CAWSTGNYGYTF.

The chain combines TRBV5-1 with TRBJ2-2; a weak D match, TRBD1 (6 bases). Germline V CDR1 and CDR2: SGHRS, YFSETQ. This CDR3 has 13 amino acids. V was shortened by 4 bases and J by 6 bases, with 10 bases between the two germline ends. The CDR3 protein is CASSTQGPGELFF. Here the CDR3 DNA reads TGCGCCAGCAGCACCCAGGGGCCCGGGGAGCTGTTTTTT.

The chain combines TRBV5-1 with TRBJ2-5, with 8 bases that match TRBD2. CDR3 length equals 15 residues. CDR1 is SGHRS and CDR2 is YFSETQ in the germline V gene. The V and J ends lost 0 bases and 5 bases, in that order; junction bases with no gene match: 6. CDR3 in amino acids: CASSLAGGAWETQYF. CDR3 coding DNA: TGCGCCAGCAGCTTGGCCGGGGGGGCGTGGGAGACCCAGTACTTC.

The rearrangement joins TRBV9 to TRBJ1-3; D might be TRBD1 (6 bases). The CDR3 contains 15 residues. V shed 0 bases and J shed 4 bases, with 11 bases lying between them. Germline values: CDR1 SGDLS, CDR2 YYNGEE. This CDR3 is CASSVGGTLGNTIYF. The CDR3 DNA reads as TGTGCCAGCAGCGTAGGGGGGACACTCGGAAACACCATATATTTT.

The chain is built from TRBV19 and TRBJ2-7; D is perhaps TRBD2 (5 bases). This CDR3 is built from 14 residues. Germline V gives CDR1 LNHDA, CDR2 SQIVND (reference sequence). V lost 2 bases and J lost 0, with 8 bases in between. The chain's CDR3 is CASSIRGSSYEQYF. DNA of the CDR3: TGTGCCAGTAGTATACGAGGGAGCTCCTACGAGCAGTACTTC.

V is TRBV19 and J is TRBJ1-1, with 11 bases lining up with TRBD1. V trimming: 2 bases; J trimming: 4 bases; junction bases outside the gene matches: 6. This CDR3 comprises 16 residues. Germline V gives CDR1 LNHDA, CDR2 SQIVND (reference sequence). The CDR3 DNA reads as TGTGCCAGTAGTATACCCGCGGGACAGGGGGGCACTGAAGCTTTCTTT. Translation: CASSIPAGQGGTEAFF.

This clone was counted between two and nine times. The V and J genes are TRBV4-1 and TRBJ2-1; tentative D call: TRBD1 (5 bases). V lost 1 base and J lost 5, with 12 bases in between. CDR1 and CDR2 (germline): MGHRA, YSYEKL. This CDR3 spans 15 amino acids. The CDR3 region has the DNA TGCGCCAGCAGCCAAGCCCCCGACAGTAACAATGAGCAGTTCTTC. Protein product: CASSQAPDSNNEQFF.

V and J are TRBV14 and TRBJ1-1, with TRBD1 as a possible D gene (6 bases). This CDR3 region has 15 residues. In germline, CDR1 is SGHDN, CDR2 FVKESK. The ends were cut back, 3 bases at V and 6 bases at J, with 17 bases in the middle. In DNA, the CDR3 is TGTGCCAGCAGCCAGTTACACCCGGGACACCCTGAAGCTTTCTTT. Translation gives CASSQLHPGHPEAFF.

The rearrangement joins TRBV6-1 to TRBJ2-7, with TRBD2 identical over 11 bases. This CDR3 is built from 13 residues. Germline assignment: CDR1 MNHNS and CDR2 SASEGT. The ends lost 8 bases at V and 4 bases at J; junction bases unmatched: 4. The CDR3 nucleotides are TGTGCCAGCTTAGCGGGGGGGCCATACGAGCAGTACTTC. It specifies CASLAGGPYEQYF.

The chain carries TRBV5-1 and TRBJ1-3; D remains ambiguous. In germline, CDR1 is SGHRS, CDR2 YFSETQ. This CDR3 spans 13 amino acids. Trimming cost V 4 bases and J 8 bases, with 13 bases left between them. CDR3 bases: TGCGCCAGCAGCCGGATCCCCCAGGACACCATATATTTT. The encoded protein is CASSRIPQDTIYF. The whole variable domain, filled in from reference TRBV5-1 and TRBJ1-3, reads KAGVTQTPRYLIKTRGQQVTLSCSPISGHRSVSWYQQTPGQGLQFLFEYFSETQRNKGNFPGRFSGRQFSNSRSEMNVSTLELGDSALYLCASSRIPQDTIYFGEGSWLTVV.

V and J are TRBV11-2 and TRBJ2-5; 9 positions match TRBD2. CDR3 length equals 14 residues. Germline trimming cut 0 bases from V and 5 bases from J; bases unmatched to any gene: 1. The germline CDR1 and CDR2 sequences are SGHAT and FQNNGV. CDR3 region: CASSLESGGETQYF. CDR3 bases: TGTGCCAGCAGCTTAGAGAGCGGGGGGGAGACCCAGTACTTC.

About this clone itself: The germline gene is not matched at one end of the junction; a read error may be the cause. The CDR3 is CASSDTTDLYF. CDR3 sequence (DNA): TGTGCTAGCAGCGACACCACGGACTTGTACTTC. The V and J genes are TRBV7-7 and TRBJ2-5; D is perhaps TRBD2 (5 bases). Per germline, CDR1 SSHAT and CDR2 FNYEAQ (reference sequence). The CDR3 contains 11 residues.

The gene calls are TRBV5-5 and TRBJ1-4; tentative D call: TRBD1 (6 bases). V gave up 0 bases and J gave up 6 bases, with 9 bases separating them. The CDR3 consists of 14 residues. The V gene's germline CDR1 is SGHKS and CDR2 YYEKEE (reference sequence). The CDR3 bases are TGTGCCAGCAGCTTGGCACAGGGATATGAAAAACTGTTTTTT. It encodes CASSLAQGYEKLFF.

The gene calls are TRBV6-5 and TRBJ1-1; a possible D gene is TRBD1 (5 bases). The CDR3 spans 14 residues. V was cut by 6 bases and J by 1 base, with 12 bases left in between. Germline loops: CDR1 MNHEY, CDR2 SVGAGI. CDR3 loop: CASRGPGQNTEAFF. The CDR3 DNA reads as TGTGCCAGCAGGGGGCCCGGGCAGAACACTGAAGCTTTCTTT.

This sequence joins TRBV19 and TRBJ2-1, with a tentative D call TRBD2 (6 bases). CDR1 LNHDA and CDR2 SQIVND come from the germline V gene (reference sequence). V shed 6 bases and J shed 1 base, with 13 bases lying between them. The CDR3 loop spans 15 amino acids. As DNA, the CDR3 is TGTGCCAGTAGGAAGGTGGGGGGTTCCTACAATGAGCAGTTCTTC. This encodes CASRKVGGSYNEQFF.

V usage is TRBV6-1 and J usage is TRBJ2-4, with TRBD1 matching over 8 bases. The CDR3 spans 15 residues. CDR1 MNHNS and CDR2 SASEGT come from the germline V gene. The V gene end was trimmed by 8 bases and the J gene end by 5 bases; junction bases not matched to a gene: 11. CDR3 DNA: TGTGCCAGCCTCTACTCAGGGGGCGCCCAAAACATTCAGTACTTC. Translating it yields CASLYSGGAQNIQYF.

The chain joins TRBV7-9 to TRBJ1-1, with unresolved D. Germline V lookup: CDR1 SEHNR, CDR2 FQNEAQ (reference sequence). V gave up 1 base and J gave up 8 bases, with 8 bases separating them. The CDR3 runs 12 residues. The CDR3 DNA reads TGTGCCAGCAGCTTAGGGGCGCCGGAAGCTTTCTTT. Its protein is CASSLGAPEAFF.